This TCR beta chain was observed in a study of CD8 T cells in Susac syndrome. Germline CDR1 and CDR2: SGDLS and YYNGEE. The CDR3 sequence is 15 residues long. J was trimmed by 7 bases and V by 0 bases; bases with no gene match: 6. cDNA came from roughly 0.53 to 1 ug RNA primed by random hexamers. From the immunoSEQ multiplex PCR reads, TCRdb called clonotypes with MiXCR, one entry per CDR3 protein. This sample has 100,000 to 150,000 distinct CDR3 sequences, with approximately 95% found just once. The sample consisted of CD8+ T cells from PBMCs. This receptor was obtained from a human donor with multiple sclerosis. This chain links TRBV9 with TRBJ2-1, with 8 positions matching TRBD2. Here the CDR3 DNA reads TGTGCCAGCAGCGTAGCTGCGGGGGGCAGGAATGAGCAGTTCTTC. Its protein product is CASSVAAGGRNEQFF.